Listed below are T cell receptor beta chains from one sample, sequenced in a study of cytomegalovirus exposure and HLA in healthy donors. Some clones are missing from TCRdb's copy, which holds only in-frame ones; the method was immunoSEQ multiplex PCR. The sample has about 130,000 clones, about 88% seen once. Sequencing was done on a sample of PBMCs. These TCRs come from a woman aged 18-30 years in good health and CMV-seronegative. Both conserved end residues are part of each CDR3. D genes are given only for firm matches. The size field is filled for only some rows; it gives once, few, many or a size class.

d_call j_call v_call clone_size cdr3_aa cdr3_nt
TRBD1 TRBJ1-6 TRBV7-6 . CASSLVGTGGSPLHF TGTGCCAGCAGCTTAGTGGGGACAGGGGGTTCACCCCTCCACTTT
TRBD1 TRBJ2-7 TRBV5-4 . CASSPRDREREQYF TGTGCCAGCAGCCCCCGGGACAGGGAACGCGAGCAGTACTTC
. TRBJ1-3 TRBV7-2 . CASSFASRPNTIYF TGTGCCAGCAGCTTTGCAAGCCGCCCGAACACCATATATTTT
. TRBJ2-7 TRBV18 . CASSPRGESYEQYF TGTGCCAGCTCACCACGGGGGGAATCCTACGAGCAGTACTTC
. TRBJ2-3 TRBV9 . CASSVAISTDTQYF TGTGCCAGCAGCGTAGCCATCAGCACAGATACGCAGTATTTT
. TRBJ1-1 TRBV18 . CASSPRGDGTEAFF TGTGCCAGCTCACCCCGGGGGGACGGGACAGAAGCTTTCTTT
. TRBJ1-2 TRBV18 once CASSPLGRDNGYTF TGTGCCAGCTCACCACTGGGCCGGGATAATGGCTACACCTTC
. TRBJ1-1 TRBV11-2 . CASSPVRENTEAFF TGTGCCAGCAGCCCCGTCAGGGAGAACACTGAAGCTTTCTTT
TRBD2 TRBJ2-7 TRBV19 . CASSRSSLAGYSYEQYF TGTGCCAGTAGCCGGAGTTCCTTAGCGGGGTATTCCTACGAGCAGTACTTC
. TRBJ1-1 TRBV29-1 . CSVEGPWGRGMNTEAFF TGCAGCGTTGAAGGACCGTGGGGAAGGGGGATGAACACTGAAGCTTTCTTT
. TRBJ1-5 TRBV19 . CASSASGGPDSNQPQHF TGTGCCAGTAGTGCAAGCGGGGGGCCGGATAGCAATCAGCCCCAGCATTTT
TRBD1 TRBJ2-7 TRBV5-1 . CASSSGTGAPYEQYF TGCGCCAGCAGCTCCGGGACAGGGGCTCCCTACGAGCAGTACTTC
TRBD1 TRBJ1-5 TRBV19 . CASRNTGTGNNQPQHF TGTGCCAGTAGGAACACCGGGACAGGGAACAATCAGCCCCAGCATTTT
TRBD2 TRBJ2-3 TRBV11-2 . CASSPGLAGGRTYTQYF TGTGCCAGCAGCCCTGGACTAGCGGGGGGCCGCACATATACGCAGTATTTT
. TRBJ2-5 TRBV5-1 once CASSAGLRETQYF TGCGCCAGCAGCGCCGGACTGAGGGAGACCCAGTACTTC
. TRBJ1-4 TRBV4-2 . CASSRNRRNNEKLFF TGTGCCAGCAGCCGCAACAGGAGAAATAATGAAAAACTGTTTTTT
. TRBJ1-2 TRBV4-1 . CASSPGHSTYGYTF TGCGCCAGCAGCCCAGGACACTCTACCTATGGCTACACCTTC
TRBD1 TRBJ1-1 TRBV7-9 . CASSKTGFMNTEAFF TGTGCCAGCAGCAAGACAGGGTTCATGAACACTGAAGCTTTCTTT
TRBD1 TRBJ1-2 TRBV6-1 . CASLTRTGGGYTF TGTGCCAGCTTGACACGGACAGGGGGAGGCTACACCTTC
. TRBJ1-6 TRBV7-8 . CASSSRGERSPLHF TGTGCCAGCAGCTCGCGGGGGGAGAGGTCACCCCTCCACTTT
. TRBJ2-5 TRBV5-4 . CASSLYNQETQYF TGTGCCAGCAGCTTGTACAACCAAGAGACCCAGTACTTC
TRBD2 TRBJ2-1 TRBV7-6 . CASSGPGLPYNEQFF TGTGCCAGCAGCGGACCGGGACTACCTTACAATGAGCAGTTCTTC